The following is a T cell receptor (beta chain) sequence with its context. The data were obtained in a study of blood T cell repertoires in COVID-19. Turning to the study itself: In each case, the material was cDNA or gDNA derived from T cells, B-cell-depleted T cells, or PBMCs.

In the original workflow: Nucleated cell number was recorded as an estimate derived from reference gene primer amplification. Assay: immunoSEQ multiplex PCR; the TCRdb copy retains only in-frame clones and omits some. The V and J calls and the clone size are those of that table, but D and trimming were determined from the DNA. The sample yields just under 350,000 clones, 87% seen once. The CDR3 extends over 15 amino acids. V lost 4 bases and J lost 7; bases outside the gene matches: 6. In germline, CDR1 is SGHAT, CDR2 FQNNGV. The rearrangement uses TRBV11-2 and TRBJ2-1, with 11 nucleotides matching TRBD2. The TCR sequence derives from a woman in her 50s with COVID-19, enrolled during active disease. Sequenced sample: peripheral blood. In nucleotides, the CDR3 is TGTGCCAGCAGCTCCGGGACTAGCGGTTGGAATGAGCAGTTCTTC. Translation: CASSSGTSGWNEQFF.